These T cell receptor beta chains were read from a single sample in a study of blood T cell repertoires in COVID-19. This table comes from immunoSEQ multiplex PCR, and its TCRdb copy is limited to in-frame clones, with some not included. This table holds 70,000 to 100,000 clones, 70% to 90% found once. The sequenced material came from peripheral blood. All receptors come from an older woman with COVID-19, enrolled during active disease. Each CDR3 is given with its conserved first and last residue. D genes are given only for firm matches. Some rows mark clone size as missing; the rest say once, few, many or name a class of expanded clone.

J | V | size | D | DNA | CDR3
TRBJ2-7 | TRBV30 | - | - | TGTGCCTGGAGTGTGGCAGGGGTCGGGGAGCAGTACTTC | CAWSVAGVGEQYF
TRBJ2-3 | TRBV11-2 | - | TRBD1 | TGTGCCAGCAGCCTAGGACAGGGAATTTCAAGAGATACGCAGTATTTT | CASSLGQGISRDTQYF
TRBJ1-1 | TRBV28 | - | - | TGTGCCAGCAGTTTGGAGGGTAGGGCCACTGAAGCTTTCTTT | CASSLEGRATEAFF
TRBJ2-3 | TRBV9 | - | - | TGTGCCAGCAGCGTACGGTCTAGCACAGATACGCAGTATTTT | CASSVRSSTDTQYF
TRBJ2-2 | TRBV9 | - | TRBD2 | TGTGCCAGCAGCCCCCCGGGAGGGTTTACCGGGGAGCTGTTTTTT | CASSPPGGFTGELFF
TRBJ1-3 | TRBV10-3 | - | - | TGTGCCACCGGAGCGGTAAGCTCTGGAAACACCATATATTTT | CATGAVSSGNTIYF
TRBJ2-1 | TRBV6-5 | - | TRBD2 | TGTGCCAGCAGTTACGGCGGGGGGACCGTTCAAAATGAGCAGTTCTTC | CASSYGGGTVQNEQFF
TRBJ1-1 | TRBV2 | - | - | TGTGCCAGCACCACTCTGACAGCGATGAACACTGAAGCTTTCTTT | CASTTLTAMNTEAFF
TRBJ2-6 | TRBV2 | - | - | TGTGCCAGCAGTGTTCAGGCTGGGGCCAACGTCCTGACTTTC | CASSVQAGANVLTF
TRBJ2-7 | TRBV6-2/TRBV6-3 | - | TRBD1 | TGTGCCAGCAGTTCACCGGGACAGGGGGCGAATTACGAGCAGTACTTC | CASSSPGQGANYEQYF
TRBJ1-6 | TRBV30 | - | - | TGTGCCTGGAGTGAGGGGGTGTCCTATAATTCACCCCTCCACTTT | CAWSEGVSYNSPLHF
TRBJ2-3 | TRBV6-5 | - | - | TGTGCCAGCAGTTCTTGGGGCGGGGCAGATACGCAGTATTTT | CASSSWGGADTQYF
TRBJ2-7 | TRBV7-6 | - | - | TGTGCCAGCAGCTCCCCAGAAGGGAGAGCCTACGAGCAGTACTTC | CASSSPEGRAYEQYF
TRBJ1-1 | TRBV3-1/TRBV3-2 | - | - | TGTGCCAGCAGCCAAGGGGGCGCAGGGAACACTGAAGCTTTCTTT | CASSQGGAGNTEAFF
TRBJ1-2 | TRBV27 | - | - | TGTGCCAGCTCCCCGGGGGGCGGCTATGGCTACACCTTC | CASSPGGGYGYTF
TRBJ1-6 | TRBV7-8 | once | - | TGTGCCAGCAGCTTATCCGTAACGGATAATTCACCCCTCCACTTT | CASSLSVTDNSPLHF
TRBJ2-7 | TRBV3-1/TRBV3-2 | - | TRBD1 | TGTGCCAGCAGCCAAGATAGACAGGGCAGGCAGTACTTC | CASSQDRQGRQYF
TRBJ1-1 | TRBV6-6 | - | - | TGTGCCAGCAGATCCCAGGGGAGAGGTACTGAAGCTTTCTTT | CASRSQGRGTEAFF
TRBJ1-2 | TRBV18 | - | - | TGTGCCAGCTCCCTTCCCAACCCCCGCCAGGCCCTATTTGACTATGGCTACACCTTC | CASSLPNPRQALFDYGYTF
TRBJ2-4 | TRBV7-2 | - | - | TGTGCCAGCAGCTTAGGTTTGGGGGGAGACATTCAGTACTTC | CASSLGLGGDIQYF
TRBJ1-1 | TRBV27 | - | TRBD1 | TGTGCCAGCAATGTAAGGGGGCCTACTGAAGCTTTCTTT | CASNVRGPTEAFF
TRBJ2-1 | TRBV3-1/TRBV3-2 | - | - | TGTGCCAGCAGCCAGAAGTGGGGGAGGTCCCTCGAAGGGCACAATGAGCAGTTCTTC | CASSQKWGRSLEGHNEQFF
TRBJ2-5 | TRBV24-1 | - | - | TGTGCCACACCGGGACAAAAAGAGACCCAGTACTTC | CATPGQKETQYF
TRBJ1-2 | TRBV11-3 | - | TRBD1 | TGTGCCAGCAGTTCCTTCGGCAGGGGGAAGAACTATGGCTACACCTTC | CASSSFGRGKNYGYTF
TRBJ2-1 | TRBV30 | - | TRBD2 | TGTGCCTGGAGTGTAAGACTAGCGGGGGGGCTGAATGAGCAGTTCTTC | CAWSVRLAGGLNEQFF
TRBJ2-3 | TRBV9 | - | - | TGTGCCAGCAGCGCCGACTCGGTCCTCGATACGCAGTATTTT | CASSADSVLDTQYF
TRBJ1-2 | TRBV5-6 | - | - | TGTGCCAGCAGCTTGGTGGCAAGCGGCTATGGCTACACCTTC | CASSLVASGYGYTF
TRBJ2-1 | TRBV6-2/TRBV6-3 | - | - | TGTGCCAGCAGTTACGTCGGGGGAAAGCAGTTCTTC | CASSYVGGKQFF
TRBJ1-3 | TRBV5-6 | many | - | TGTGCCAGCAACCGACAGGTCTCGGGAAACACCATATATTTT | CASNRQVSGNTIYF
TRBJ1-5 | TRBV18 | - | - | TGTGCCAGCTCGCCCGGATTGGACACGTCTCTGCCCCAGCATTTT | CASSPGLDTSLPQHF
TRBJ1-2 | TRBV21-1 | - | - | TGTGCCAGCAGCACCCCGCGAGGGGGCCCCCATGGCTACACCTTC | CASSTPRGGPHGYTF
TRBJ2-3 | TRBV30 | - | - | TGTGCCTGGAGCGGGAGCACAGATACGCAGTATTTT | CAWSGSTDTQYF
TRBJ2-2 | TRBV5-1 | once | - | TGCGCCAGCAGCTTGGGAGGACATTCGAACACCGGGGAGCTGTTTTTT | CASSLGGHSNTGELFF
TRBJ2-7 | TRBV7-2 | - | TRBD2 | TGTGCCAGCAGCGGGACTAGCGGGACCTACGAGCAGTACTTC | CASSGTSGTYEQYF
TRBJ1-2 | TRBV7-9 | - | - | TGTGCCAGCAGCTTTCAGCGCCGTCCAGCTAACTATGGCTACACCTTC | CASSFQRRPANYGYTF
TRBJ2-3 | TRBV12-3/TRBV12-4 | - | TRBD2 | TGTGCCAGCAGGCGGACTAGTGAAGATACGCAGTATTTT | CASRRTSEDTQYF
TRBJ1-3 | TRBV4-3 | - | - | TGCGCCAGCAGCCAAGGACCCCCTCGGGGGTCGGGAAACACCATATATTTT | CASSQGPPRGSGNTIYF
TRBJ1-2 | TRBV27 | - | TRBD1 | TGTGCCAGCAGTTTACAGGGACAGGGGTCTTACACCTTC | CASSLQGQGSYTF
TRBJ2-3 | TRBV7-8 | - | TRBD2 | TGTGCCAGCAATCCCAGGCGTCTAGCGGGCACAGATACGCAGTATTTT | CASNPRRLAGTDTQYF
TRBJ2-2 | TRBV13 | once | - | TGTGCCAGCAGCTTACAGGCCGGGGCCGGGGAGCTGTTTTTT | CASSLQAGAGELFF
TRBJ1-5 | TRBV6-1 | - | - | TGTGCCAGCAGTGAAACAGGGAGGGGAACCCAGCATTTT | CASSETGRGTQHF
TRBJ1-2 | TRBV4-2 | - | - | TGTGCCAGCAGCCCCCGACAGTTATATGGCTACACCTTC | CASSPRQLYGYTF
TRBJ2-3 | TRBV4-1 | once | TRBD1 | TGCGCCAGCAGCCAAGGACCCGGGACAGAGGTGTCAGATACGCAGTATTTT | CASSQGPGTEVSDTQYF
TRBJ1-6 | TRBV10-3 | - | - | TGTGCCATCAGTGAGGCAGGGGCCAATTCACCCCTCCACTTT | CAISEAGANSPLHF
TRBJ1-1 | TRBV28 | - | TRBD1 | TGTGCCAGCACCGCGGGACAGTGGGAAGCTTTCTTT | CASTAGQWEAFF
TRBJ2-7 | TRBV12-3/TRBV12-4 | few | TRBD2 | TGTGCCAGATCCACGGGGGGTTCTTACGAGCAGTACTTC | CARSTGGSYEQYF
TRBJ1-4 | TRBV9 | - | - | TGTGCCAGCAGCGTAGGTAGGGGGACGGAAAAACTGTTTTTT | CASSVGRGTEKLFF
TRBJ1-1 | TRBV7-2 | - | TRBD1 | TGTGCCAGCATTGACAGGGCTATGGAGACTGAAGCTTTCTTT | CASIDRAMETEAFF
TRBJ2-1 | TRBV9 | - | TRBD2 | TGTGCCAGCAGCGGGGCTCCGGGACTAGTGTACAATGAGCAGTTCTTC | CASSGAPGLVYNEQFF
TRBJ2-7 | TRBV5-1 | - | TRBD2 | TGCGCCAGCAGCTTGGTGCCTGCGGGGGGAGACGAGCAGTACTTC | CASSLVPAGGDEQYF
TRBJ2-3 | TRBV7-2 | - | - | TGTGCCAGCAGCTTATGGGGGGATGGGACAGATACGCAGTATTTT | CASSLWGDGTDTQYF
TRBJ2-7 | TRBV7-6 | - | TRBD1 | TGTGCCAGCAGCCCCCATAGCAGCGGACAGGGGGTGGGGCAGTACTTC | CASSPHSSGQGVGQYF
TRBJ2-7 | TRBV7-8 | - | - | TGTGCCAGCAGCTTAGTCCAATACGAGCAGTACTTC | CASSLVQYEQYF
TRBJ1-6 | TRBV9 | - | TRBD1 | TGTGCCAGCAGCGTAGCAGGGGGCTCCTATAATTCACCCCTCCACTTT | CASSVAGGSYNSPLHF
TRBJ2-1 | TRBV24-1 | - | TRBD2 | TGTGCCACCAGTGATTCTTCTAGCGGGGGATGGTTGGGGCAGTTCTTC | CATSDSSSGGWLGQFF
TRBJ1-1 | TRBV27 | - | TRBD1 | TGTGCCAGCAGTCACCCGGACAGGAGTTTGTTAACTTTCTTT | CASSHPDRSLLTFF
TRBJ2-7 | TRBV5-4 | - | - | TGTGCCAGCAGCCTGGCCGACGAGCAGTACTTC | CASSLADEQYF
TRBJ2-2 | TRBV5-6 | - | - | TGTGCCAGCAGCTTCGCAGGAAACACCGGGGAGCTGTTTTTT | CASSFAGNTGELFF
TRBJ2-4 | TRBV10-2 | - | - | TGCGCCAGCAGTGAGGGTCAGGGTTTAGCCAAAAACATTCAGTACTTC | CASSEGQGLAKNIQYF
TRBJ2-5 | TRBV7-2 | - | - | TGTGCCAGCAGCCCTCATCGGGTGGCGCCCCAAGAGACCCAGTACTTC | CASSPHRVAPQETQYF